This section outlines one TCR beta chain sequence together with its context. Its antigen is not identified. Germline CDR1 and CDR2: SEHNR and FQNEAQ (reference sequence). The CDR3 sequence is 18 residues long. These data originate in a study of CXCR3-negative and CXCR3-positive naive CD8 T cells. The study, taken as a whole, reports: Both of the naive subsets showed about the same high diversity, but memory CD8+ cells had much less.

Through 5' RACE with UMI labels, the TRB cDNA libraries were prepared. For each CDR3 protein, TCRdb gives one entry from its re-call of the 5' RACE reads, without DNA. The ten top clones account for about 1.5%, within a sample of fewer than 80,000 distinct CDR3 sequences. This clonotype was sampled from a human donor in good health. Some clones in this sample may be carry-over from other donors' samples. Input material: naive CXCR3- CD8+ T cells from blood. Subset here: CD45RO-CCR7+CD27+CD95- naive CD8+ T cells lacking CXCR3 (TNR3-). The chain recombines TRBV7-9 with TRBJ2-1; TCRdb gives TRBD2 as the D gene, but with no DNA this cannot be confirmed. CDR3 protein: CASSLDPGSLSRGNEQFF. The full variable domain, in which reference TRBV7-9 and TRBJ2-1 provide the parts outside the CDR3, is DTGVSQNPRHKITKRGQNVTFRCDPISEHNRLYWYRQTLGQGPEFLTYFQNEAQLEKSRLLSDRFSAERPKGSFSTLEIQRTEQGDSAMYLCASSLDPGSLSRGNEQFFGPGTRLTVL.